This T cell receptor beta chain emerged from a study of cytomegalovirus exposure and HLA in healthy donors. Germline assignment: CDR1 LNHDA and CDR2 SQIVND (reference sequence). V lost 1 base, J lost 1 base, and 8 bases lay in between. The CDR3 contains 14 residues. PCR amplification relied on 60 Vbeta primers (plus 13 Jbeta primers). Method: immunoSEQ multiplex PCR; TCRdb's copy keeps in-frame clones and lacks some. The top ten hold approximately 1.5% of the sample, which has about 190,000 clones, under 85% seen once. A remark on this clone: Its target is unknown.

Study findings and constraints: It was 150 to 200 TCR beta chains that were listed as cytomegalovirus-associated. According to an earlier analysis, most TCR beta V segments yielded productive rearrangements about 90% or about 30% of the time. Reports showed the classifier diagnosing cytomegalovirus status with high specificity and sensitivity.

This clonotype was obtained from a woman in her late teens or twenties in good health and CMV-seronegative. The J gene is TRBJ2-7, the V gene TRBV19, with unresolved D. Specimen: PBMCs. CDR3 sequence (DNA): TGTGCCAGTAGTATAGGCTACGGTTCCTACGAGCAGTACTTC. This sequence encodes CASSIGYGSYEQYF.